A single sample is the source of the 15 T cell receptor beta chains below, sequenced in a study of T-cell reconstitution after alpha-beta-depleted transplantation in children. Unique molecular identifiers were used in preparing the TCRbeta library. TCRdb reprocessed the PCR reads via MiXCR and lists one record per CDR3 protein. The sample records about 980,000 distinct CDR3 sequences, about 26% being singletons. Sequences were derived from PBMCs, mostly from graft donor cells, sampled 360 days after TCRalphabeta/CD19-depleted stem cell transplant. These receptors all stem from a boy younger than two who had a stem cell transplant for SCID, so the T cells may come from the graft donor.

The J gene is TRBJ2-5, the V gene TRBV4-3, with a possible D match to TRBD2 (5 bases). In germline, CDR1 is LGHNA, CDR2 YSLEER. The CDR3 runs to 15 residues. V was shortened by 5 bases and J by 5 bases, with 18 bases between the two germline ends. CDR3 sequence (DNA): TGCGCCAGCAGCGCTACCCAGGAGGTAACGGAGACCCAGTACTTC. Amino acids: CASSATQEVTETQYF.

This clonotype showed up just a few times. The rearrangement joins TRBV20-1 to TRBJ2-5; TRBD2 is a possible D gene (5 bases). CDR1 is DFQATT and CDR2 is SNEGSKA in the germline V gene (reference sequence). This CDR3 has 11 residues. CDR3 region: CSGKLRETQYF. In nucleotides, the CDR3 is TGCAGCGGGAAGCTCCGAGAGACCCAGTACTTC.

The chain employs TRBV3-1 and TRBJ2-5; perhaps D is TRBD1 or TRBD2 (6 bases each). The germline gives CDR1 LGHDT, CDR2 YNNKEL (reference sequence). The CDR3 has 12 residues. The V gene lost 6 bases and the J gene lost 4 bases, with 9 bases spanning the gap. Here the CDR3 reads CASRKGGETQYF. The CDR3 nucleotides are TGTGCCAGCAGGAAGGGGGGAGAGACCCAGTACTTC.

This clonotype occurred a few times. The chain combines TRBV12-3 or TRBV12-4 with TRBJ2-7; TRBD1 aligns across 8 bases. The CDR3 contains 15 residues. Unmatched junction bases numbered 15, after V lost 7 bases and J lost 7 bases. Written as DNA, the CDR3 is TGTGCCAGCACCGCATCCCAGACAGGGGCTCGGGAGCAGTACTTC. Its protein is CASTASQTGAREQYF.

This clonotype was recorded a few times. The chain is built from TRBV12-3 or TRBV12-4 and TRBJ1-2, with D tentatively TRBD1 (6 bases). The V end was cut by 5 bases, the J end by 0 bases, with 10 bases between. The length of the CDR3 is 14 residues. The DNA for the CDR3 is TGTGCCAGCAGTGTGACAGGCACTAACTATGGCTACACCTTC. Translation: CASSVTGTNYGYTF.

The CDR3 sequence is CASSFFMGQGIETQYF. CDR3 DNA: TGCGCCAGCAGCTTTTTTATGGGACAGGGGATAGAGACCCAGTACTTC. The chain couples TRBV5-1 to TRBJ2-5; TRBD1 matches at 10 bases. J lost 4 bases, V lost 2 bases, and 8 bases had no gene match. The CDR3 has 16 residues. CDR1 is SGHRS and CDR2 is YFSETQ in the germline V gene.

This chain connects TRBV15 to TRBJ2-1; TRBD1 aligns across 7 bases. V was clipped by 1 base and J by 2 bases; unmatched bases: 8. The CDR3 runs to 17 residues. Germline V lookup: CDR1 LNHNV, CDR2 YYDKDF (reference sequence). The DNA for the CDR3 is TGTGCCACCAGCAGAGGCTGGGAAGGGGGCACCTACAATGAGCAGTTCTTC. It is translated as CATSRGWEGGTYNEQFF.

This chain connects TRBV29-1 to TRBJ2-1, with 10 bases aligning to TRBD1. Looked up from germline, CDR1 is SQVTM and CDR2 is ANQGSEA. The CDR3 is 14 residues long. The trim removed 6 bases at V and 8 bases at J, leaving 10 bases unmatched. The CDR3, as DNA: TGCAGCGTCGCAGGACAGGGGGTTTCCTATGAGCAGTTCTTC. This codes for CSVAGQGVSYEQFF.

This chain links TRBV20-1 with TRBJ2-3, with D unclear. The CDR3 is made up of 15 amino acids. Trimming pared 6 bases from V and 3 bases from J, leaving 19 bases between. The germline V gene has CDR1 DFQATT and CDR2 SNEGSKA (reference sequence). The CDR3 region has the DNA TGCAGTGCCCCCCGGGCGTCCGTAGGGACAGATACGCAGTATTTT. Translated, it gives CSAPRASVGTDTQYF.

Only a few counts were recorded for this clonotype. This chain links TRBV11-2 with TRBJ2-5; tentative D call: TRBD2 (6 bases). Germline-derived CDR1 and CDR2 are SGHAT and FQNNGV. The CDR3 is 14 residues long. Trimming left V 5 bases short and J 4 bases short, with 14 bases between. The CDR3 protein is CASSPGEERETQYF. The CDR3 DNA is TGTGCCAGCAGCCCGGGGGAGGAACGAGAGACCCAGTACTTC.

The gene calls are TRBV5-1 and TRBJ1-4; perhaps TRBD1 as D (5 bases). Germline-derived CDR1 and CDR2 are SGHRS and YFSETQ. The CDR3 consists of 14 residues. Deletions cut 1 base from V and 8 bases from J, with 12 bases between. Written as DNA, the CDR3 is TGCGCCAGCAGCTTGCCGGGGCCGGGGGAAAAACTGTTTTTT. Protein product: CASSLPGPGEKLFF.

This chain connects TRBV6-5 to TRBJ2-5; the match to TRBD2 covers 11 bases. The length of the CDR3 is 15 residues. Germline lookup yields CDR1 MNHEY and CDR2 SVGAGI. Trimming took 1 base from V and 4 from J; bases not matched to a gene: 2. The CDR3 coding sequence is TGTGCCAGCAGTTACTTCGGACTAGCGGGAGAGACCCAGTACTTC. Translation: CASSYFGLAGETQYF.

This rearrangement joins TRBV18 to TRBJ2-5; D unresolved. V was cut by 6 bases and J by 0 bases, with 14 bases left in between. The CDR3 has 15 amino acids. Germline lookup yields CDR1 KGHSH and CDR2 LQKENI. CDR3 protein: CASSQIRSYQETQYF. CDR3 nucleotides: TGTGCCAGCTCCCAGATAAGGAGCTACCAAGAGACCCAGTACTTC.

This sequence joins TRBV28 and TRBJ2-7; TRBD1 is a possible D gene (6 bases). Trimming left V 5 bases short and J 1 base short, with 12 bases between. CDR3 length equals 14 residues. Per germline, CDR1 MDHEN and CDR2 SYDVKM. The CDR3 sequence: CASSPGHPSYEQYF. DNA of the CDR3: TGTGCCAGCAGTCCGGGACACCCTTCCTACGAGCAGTACTTC.

The V and J genes are TRBV10-3 and TRBJ1-1; the D gene is possibly TRBD1 (6 bases). Trimming shortened V by 4 bases and J by 0 bases, and 18 bases separated the two germline ends. This CDR3 is built from 17 residues. Germline CDR1 is ENHRY and CDR2 is SYGVKD. DNA of the CDR3: TGTGCCATCAGTGGGGGGCGGGGCGGGGGTATGAACACTGAAGCTTTCTTT. This gives the protein CAISGGRGGGMNTEAFF.